The 8 T cell receptor beta chains below come from one sample, sequenced in a study of monozygotic twins with inflammatory bowel disease. Using the 5' RACE reads, TCRdb records one entry per CDR3 protein without DNA. In all, the sample yields about 380,000 distinct CDR3 sequences. The sequenced sample was blood. These receptors all stem from a human donor with ulcerative colitis or Crohn's disease, or a healthy co-twin of an affected twin (not recorded which).

The chain has TRBV5-1 and TRBJ2-7. The germline V gene encodes CDR1 SGHRS and CDR2 YFSETQ. This CDR3 comprises 16 residues. The CDR3: CASSLNDATNSYEQYF.

The chain couples TRBV12-3 or TRBV12-4 to TRBJ1-2; the D gene TCRdb calls, TRBD1, cannot be checked with no DNA. This CDR3 region has 14 residues. CDR3 amino acids: CASSQGASNYGYTF.

This CDR3 reads CASSVGGTSNQPQHF. The chain combines TRBV9 with TRBJ1-5. The CDR3 is made up of 15 amino acids. From germline, CDR1 is SGDLS and CDR2 YYNGEE.

The CDR3 protein is CASSPERGGANGYTF. The V and J genes are TRBV18 and TRBJ1-2; checking the TCRdb D call of TRBD1 is not possible without DNA. The CDR3 covers 15 residues. Per the germline V gene, CDR1 is KGHSH and CDR2 is LQKENI.

The genes are TRBV6-5 and TRBJ1-2; TCRdb indicates TRBD1, and absent DNA this call remains unverified. Germline CDR1 reads MNHEY; CDR2 reads SVGAGI. The CDR3 covers 15 residues. CDR3 sequence reads: CASSYSLGQGGGYTF.

CDR3 amino acids: CASSQEGLDREGRSTEAFF. The V call is TRBV4-1, the J call TRBJ1-1; TCRdb selects TRBD1, and the lack of DNA leaves this call unchecked. The CDR3 is 19 amino acids. Per the germline V gene, CDR1 is MGHRA and CDR2 is YSYEKL.

This chain connects TRBV3-1 to TRBJ2-7. Germline values: CDR1 LGHDT, CDR2 YNNKEL (reference sequence). The CDR3 is 13 amino acids. The CDR3 sequence: CASSQDRYYEQYF.

The chain combines TRBV29-1 with TRBJ1-5. There are 12 residues in the CDR3. Germline V gives CDR1 SQVTM, CDR2 ANQGSEA. The CDR3 loop reads CSALWGNQPQHF.